This T cell receptor beta chain appears in the sequencing data of a study of identical twins. TCRdb redid the calling of the 5' RACE reads with MiXCR, one entry per CDR3 protein. The table records approximately 490,000 distinct CDR3 sequences, approximately 20% of them present only once. CDR3 length equals 13 residues. Germline V gene data show CDR1 as MNHEY and CDR2 as SVGEGT. The V gene lost 10 bases and the J gene lost 14 bases, with 24 bases spanning the gap. This clonotype was counted only a few times. No antigen is known for it. The study, taken as a whole, reports: In cord blood, abundant beta clonotypes had fewer insertions; memory showed no trend. These conclusions were based on statistical analysis (cross-sectional, not following the same donors).

This sample also belongs to another study, concerning yellow fever vaccine responses in identical twins.

V and J are TRBV6-2 or TRBV6-3 and TRBJ2-1; D might be TRBD2 (6 bases). This clonotype was obtained from a woman under 30 in good health. Sample: CD4+ T cells sorted from blood. This CDR3 reads CAIRKTGDPGEFF. CDR3 DNA sequence: TGTGCCATCAGGAAGACGGGAGACCCCGGGGAGTTCTTC.